These T cell receptor beta chains were read from a single sample in a study of T cells after yellow fever vaccination. In TCRdb, the 5' RACE reads were re-called with MiXCR into one record per CDR3 protein. Among approximately 160,000 distinct CDR3 sequences listed, approximately 10% were seen once. The material sequenced was CD8+ T cells sorted from PBMCs, taken 45 days after the yellow fever booster vaccination. The receptor source for this set is a man younger than 35 who received the YFV17D yellow fever vaccine. Each CDR3 is given with its conserved first and last residue. A D gene is named only where the DNA matches it firmly. Rows give clone size only sometimes, using once, few, many, or a class for an expanded clone.

j_call,clone_size,v_call,d_call,cdr3_nt,cdr3_aa
TRBJ2-3,NA,TRBV6-6,NA,TGTGCCAGCAGTTCCTTAGCGGAAAGTACAGATACGCAGTATTTT,CASSSLAESTDTQYF
TRBJ2-2,few,TRBV5-1,NA,TGCGCCAGCAGCTTAAACATCGGGGAGCTGTTTTTT,CASSLNIGELFF
TRBJ2-1,NA,TRBV6-5,NA,TGTGCCAGCAGTGAAGGGGAGGGGGAGTTCTTC,CASSEGEGEFF
TRBJ1-1,few,TRBV12-3/TRBV12-4,NA,TGTGCCAGCAGATGGTTGAACACTGAAGCTTTCTTT,CASRWLNTEAFF
TRBJ1-4,few,TRBV5-1,NA,TGCGCCAGCAGCTGGTTAGCCGGGACCGTTAATGAAAAACTGTTTTTT,CASSWLAGTVNEKLFF
TRBJ1-2,NA,TRBV19,NA,TGTGCCAGTACATCTTGGGAGAACTATGGCTACACCTTC,CASTSWENYGYTF
TRBJ2-1,NA,TRBV24-1,NA,TGTGCCACCAGTGATTACAGGGTGGGCAATGAGCAGTTCTTC,CATSDYRVGNEQFF
TRBJ2-6,NA,TRBV7-3,NA,TGTGCCAGCAGCTTAAAGGGCAGGAGCTACTCTGGGGCCAACGTCCTGACTTTC,CASSLKGRSYSGANVLTF
TRBJ2-1,NA,TRBV27,NA,TGTGCCAGCAGTCGGAGCCCGAGCTCCTACAATGAGCAGTTCTTC,CASSRSPSSYNEQFF
TRBJ2-7,NA,TRBV19,NA,TGTGCCAGTAGTTTTTTCTTCGGGGCTACCTACGAGCAGTACTTC,CASSFFFGATYEQYF
TRBJ2-1,NA,TRBV6-2/TRBV6-3,TRBD1,TGTGCCAGCAGTGAAATGACAGGGAGCTCCTACAATGAGCAGTTCTTC,CASSEMTGSSYNEQFF
TRBJ2-5,few,TRBV27,TRBD2,TGTGCCAGAAGGGCGACTAGCGGGGGTACCCAAGAGACCCAGTACTTC,CARRATSGGTQETQYF
TRBJ2-5,NA,TRBV27,NA,TGTGCCAGCAGTTTATCGGCGGTCTCGGGACCCCAGTACTTC,CASSLSAVSGPQYF
TRBJ2-3,many,TRBV5-1,NA,TGCGCCACCTCGGGTGGCACAGATACGCAGTATTTT,CATSGGTDTQYF
TRBJ2-5,NA,TRBV9,NA,TGTGCCAGCAGCGTAGTGTCTAATCTCGGGGAGACCCAGTACTTC,CASSVVSNLGETQYF
TRBJ1-4,few,TRBV27,NA,TGTGCCAGCAGCCCCGGCGTCCGAAATGAAAAACTGTTTTTT,CASSPGVRNEKLFF
TRBJ2-2,few,TRBV28,TRBD1,TGTGCCAGCAGTTTATCGTGGACAGGGGAGGTCACCGGGGAGCTGTTTTTT,CASSLSWTGEVTGELFF
TRBJ1-5,many,TRBV7-2,NA,TGTGCCAGCAGACCGGGGGCGGCGGGCAATCAGCCCCAGCATTTT,CASRPGAAGNQPQHF
TRBJ2-5,few,TRBV15,NA,TGTGCCACCAGCAGAATTACCCACAGGGTGGGAGAGACCCAGTACTTC,CATSRITHRVGETQYF
TRBJ1-1,few,TRBV27,NA,TGTGCCAGCAGTTTACAAATAAGGGGGACTGAAGCTTTCTTT,CASSLQIRGTEAFF
TRBJ1-1,few,TRBV4-1,NA,TGCGCCAGCAGCCAAGATGGCCCGTCGGGGCTCACTGAAGCTTTCTTT,CASSQDGPSGLTEAFF
TRBJ1-3,NA,TRBV11-2,NA,TGTGCCAGCAGCTTAGATCTAACAGCTGGAAACACCATATATTTT,CASSLDLTAGNTIYF
TRBJ1-1,few,TRBV6-5,NA,TGTGCCAGCAGTTACGGAAACAGGGACCCGAACACTGAAGCTTTCTTT,CASSYGNRDPNTEAFF
TRBJ1-5,NA,TRBV28,NA,TGTGCCAGCAGTCACAGGGGCAATCAGCCCCAGCATTTT,CASSHRGNQPQHF
TRBJ2-5,NA,TRBV9,NA,TGTGCCAGCAGCCTCGGACTGGGGTACCAAGAGACCCAGTACTTC,CASSLGLGYQETQYF
TRBJ2-1,NA,TRBV6-5,NA,TGTGCCAGCAGTTACGGGATGGATGAGCAGTTCTTC,CASSYGMDEQFF
TRBJ1-1,NA,TRBV4-1,NA,TGCGCCAGCAGCCAGGGGGCGGACACTGAAGCTTTCTTT,CASSQGADTEAFF
TRBJ2-5,few,TRBV6-5,NA,TGTGCCAGCAGTTACGGCCTGGGGTCGAGGGAGACCCAGTACTTC,CASSYGLGSRETQYF